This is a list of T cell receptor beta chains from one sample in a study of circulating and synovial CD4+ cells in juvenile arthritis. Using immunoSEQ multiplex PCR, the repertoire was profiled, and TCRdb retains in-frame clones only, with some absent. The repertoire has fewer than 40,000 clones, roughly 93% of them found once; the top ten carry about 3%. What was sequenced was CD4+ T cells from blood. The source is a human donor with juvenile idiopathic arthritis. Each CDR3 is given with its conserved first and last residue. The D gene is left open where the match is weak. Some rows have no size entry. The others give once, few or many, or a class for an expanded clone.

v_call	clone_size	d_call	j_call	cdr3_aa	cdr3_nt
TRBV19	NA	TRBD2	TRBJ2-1	CASSSGGTFYNEQFF	TGTGCCAGTAGTAGCGGGGGAACCTTCTACAATGAGCAGTTCTTC
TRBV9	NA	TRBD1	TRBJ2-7	CASSPETGRSSYEQYF	TGTGCCAGCAGCCCAGAGACAGGGCGAAGCTCCTACGAGCAGTACTTC
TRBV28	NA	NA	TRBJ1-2	CASTTGRGDYGYTF	TGTGCCAGCACCACGGGGAGGGGGGACTATGGCTACACCTTC
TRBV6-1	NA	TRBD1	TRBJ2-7	CASSASIHTGTGGEQYF	TGTGCCAGCAGTGCCTCGATCCACACCGGGACAGGGGGCGAGCAGTACTTC
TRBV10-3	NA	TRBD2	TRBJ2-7	CAISESISGSRDEQYF	TGTGCCATCAGTGAGTCGATAAGCGGGAGTCGGGACGAGCAGTACTTC
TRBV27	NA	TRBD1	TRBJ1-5	CASSLGGTVNQPQHF	TGTGCCAGCAGTTTAGGGGGGACAGTCAATCAGCCCCAGCATTTT
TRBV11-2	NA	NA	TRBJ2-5	CASSLERGNQETQYF	TGTGCCAGCAGCCTCGAACGGGGTAACCAAGAGACCCAGTACTTC
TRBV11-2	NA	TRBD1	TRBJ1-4	CASSSIDREEKLFF	TGTGCCAGCAGCTCTATAGACAGGGAGGAAAAACTGTTTTTT
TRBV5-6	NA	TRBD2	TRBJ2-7	CASSPASGEEQYF	TGTGCCAGCAGCCCTGCTAGCGGTGAAGAGCAGTACTTC
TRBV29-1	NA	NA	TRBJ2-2	CSVAGNTTNTGELFF	TGCAGCGTTGCGGGGAATACCACGAACACCGGGGAGCTGTTTTTT
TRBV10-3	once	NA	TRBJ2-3	CAISGGARDTQYF	TGTGCCATCAGTGGAGGAGCTCGCGATACGCAGTATTTT
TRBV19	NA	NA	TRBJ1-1	CASSIMQGMMNTEAFF	TGTGCCAGTAGTATTATGCAGGGGATGATGAACACTGAAGCTTTCTTT
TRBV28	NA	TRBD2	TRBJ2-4	CASSLSAGVSGKNIQYF	TGTGCCAGCAGTTTATCAGCGGGGGTAAGCGGGAAAAACATTCAGTACTTC
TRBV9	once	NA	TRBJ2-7	CASSVGDGEQYF	TGTGCCAGCAGCGTAGGAGATGGCGAGCAGTACTTC
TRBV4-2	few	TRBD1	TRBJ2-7	CASSQGTGDYEQYF	TGTGCCAGCAGCCAAGGGACAGGGGACTACGAGCAGTACTTC
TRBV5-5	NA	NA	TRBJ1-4	CASSLGGSTNEKLFF	TGTGCCAGCAGCCTTGGGGGGTCAACTAATGAAAAACTGTTTTTT
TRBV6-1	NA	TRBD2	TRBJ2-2	CASSFETSGRGELFF	TGTGCCAGCAGTTTCGAGACTAGCGGGAGGGGGGAGCTGTTTTTT
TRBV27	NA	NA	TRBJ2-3	CASSLSRSPDTQYF	TGTGCCAGCAGTTTGAGTAGAAGCCCCGATACGCAGTATTTT
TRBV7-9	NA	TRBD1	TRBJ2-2	CASSRDRVHGELFF	TGTGCCAGCAGCCGGGACAGGGTACACGGGGAGCTGTTTTTT
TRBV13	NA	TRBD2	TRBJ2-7	CASSYPGLAGREQYF	TGTGCCAGCAGCTACCCGGGACTAGCGGGACGCGAGCAGTACTTC
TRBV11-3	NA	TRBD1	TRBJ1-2	CASRTPDRVGYGYTF	TGTGCCAGCAGGACCCCTGACAGGGTCGGCTATGGCTACACCTTC
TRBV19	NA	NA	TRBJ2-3	CASTAYRGTDTQYF	TGTGCCAGTACCGCCTACCGCGGCACAGATACGCAGTATTTT
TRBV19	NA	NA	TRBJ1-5	CASSIRGYQPQHF	TGTGCCAGTAGTATTAGGGGCTATCAGCCCCAGCATTTT
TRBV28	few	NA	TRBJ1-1	CASSQSGGTEAFF	TGTGCCAGCAGCCAATCGGGGGGCACTGAAGCTTTCTTT
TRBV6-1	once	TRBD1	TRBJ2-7	CASSEKGAAEQYF	TGTGCCAGCAGTGAAAAGGGGGCAGCTGAGCAGTACTTC
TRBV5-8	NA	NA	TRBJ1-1	CASSSLTANTEAFF	TGTGCCAGCAGCTCCTTGACAGCGAACACTGAAGCTTTCTTT
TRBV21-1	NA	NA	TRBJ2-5	CASSKQGNRRETQYF	TGTGCCAGCAGCAAACAGGGGAATCGGCGAGAGACCCAGTACTTC
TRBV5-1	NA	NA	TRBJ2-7	CASSPLVTTSYEQYF	TGCGCCAGCAGCCCTCTAGTGACTACCTCCTACGAGCAGTACTTC
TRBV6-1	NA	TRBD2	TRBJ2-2	CASSERGGTARQKTGELFF	TGTGCCAGCAGTGAACGGGGGGGCACGGCTCGGCAAAAGACCGGGGAGCTGTTTTTT
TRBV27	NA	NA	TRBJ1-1	CASLSRFMNTEAFF	TGTGCCAGCCTCTCCCGGTTTATGAACACTGAAGCTTTCTTT
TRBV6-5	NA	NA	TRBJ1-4	CASSYSKRGPNEKLFF	TGTGCCAGCAGTTACTCGAAAAGGGGCCCCAATGAAAAACTGTTTTTT
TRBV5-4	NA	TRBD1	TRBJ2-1	CASSSKDREALNEQFF	TGTGCCAGCAGCTCCAAGGACAGGGAGGCTCTAAATGAGCAGTTCTTC